This record looks at one T cell receptor (beta chain) sequence and its context. Its target is not known. The data originate from a study of regulatory T cells in long-lasting Graves disease. The overall study: Over 5 years on antithyroid drugs plus positive TSH receptor antibodies marked Graves' disease as persistent.

Stated time point: persistent/refractory GD, antithyroid drugs over 5 years with positive TRAb. The authors made the TCR library using RNA they extracted from PBMCs. Findings and caveats of the study: Persistent Graves' patients possessed reduced TCR diversity relative to recently diagnosed ones. TRBV28, TRBJ1-2 and TRBJ2-5 were favored in persistent disease.

CDR3 length: 12 residues. Germline lookup yields CDR1 SGDLS and CDR2 YYNGEE. V trimming: 3 bases; J trimming: 10 bases; junction bases outside the gene matches: 3. The TCR beta library used iRepertoire HTBI primers with Arm-PCR amplification of CDR3. TCRdb re-called the multiplex PCR reads with MiXCR, one entry per CDR3 protein. The sample shows 420,000 or so distinct CDR3 sequences, around a quarter of them seen only once. Material: peripheral blood mononuclear cells (PBMCs), obtained when the disease was refractory, from a patient treated with antithyroid drugs. V usage is TRBV9 and J usage is TRBJ1-4; 7 bases line up with TRBD1. This sequence was found in a female donor with Graves disease. CDR3 loop: CASSAGDRKLFF. In nucleotides, the CDR3 is TGTGCCAGCAGCGCGGGGGACAGAAAACTGTTTTTT.